This TCR beta chain was found in a study of cytomegalovirus exposure and HLA in healthy donors. The CDR3 runs to 15 residues. The V gene end was trimmed by 6 bases and the J gene end by 5 bases; junction bases not matched to a gene: 12. Germline V CDR1 and CDR2: MNHEY, SVGAGI. In the PCR, 60 Vbeta and 13 Jbeta primers were used. Method: immunoSEQ multiplex PCR; TCRdb's copy keeps in-frame clones and lacks some. The repertoire consists of around 180,000 clones, with around 80% occurring once and the leading ten covering approximately 0.51%. The chain recombines TRBV6-5 with TRBJ2-5; TRBD2 matches 7 bases. Input material: PBMCs. The TCR comes from a woman aged 50 to 60 in good health and CMV-seronegative. DNA of the CDR3: TGTGCCAGCAGCTATAGGACGGACGGGGGGGAGACCCAGTACTTC. Protein product: CASSYRTDGGETQYF.